These 21 T cell receptor beta chains share one sample of origin, sequenced in a study of T-cell reconstitution after alpha-beta-depleted transplantation in children. Construction of the TCRbeta library involved unique molecular identifiers. MiXCR, applied by TCRdb to the PCR reads, yields one record per CDR3 protein. The table lists about 280,000 distinct CDR3 sequences, 11% of them singletons. The material was peripheral blood, obtained 180 days after TCRalphabeta/CD19-depleted stem cell transplant. Receptors were obtained from a male patient aged 2-9 years who had a stem cell transplant for chronic granulomatous disease, so the T cells may come from the graft donor.

The sample holds many counts of this clonotype. This chain joins TRBV20-1 and TRBJ2-7; 7 nucleotides match TRBD2. Unmatched junction bases numbered 8, after V lost 7 bases and J lost 2 bases. Germline CDR1 is DFQATT and CDR2 is SNEGSKA (reference sequence). The CDR3 is 13 residues long. CDR3 sequence (DNA): TGCAGTGGTGTCAGCGGGGAGACCTACGAGCAGTACTTC. Translated: CSGVSGETYEQYF.

This clonotype was counted at least ten times. V and J are TRBV6-2 or TRBV6-3 and TRBJ1-5; TRBD1 aligns across 8 bases. Trimming cost V 6 bases and J 5 bases; bases outside gene matches: 9. The germline gives CDR1 MNHEY, CDR2 SVGEGT. The CDR3 is 15 residues long. The CDR3 loop reads CASRSGQGPYQPQHF. The CDR3 DNA reads as TGTGCCAGCAGATCCGGACAGGGCCCTTATCAGCCCCAGCATTTT.

This clonotype was counted ten times or more. One junction end disagrees with the germline gene, perhaps due to a read error. The CDR3 loop is CASRLAPWNTEAFF. DNA for the CDR3: TGCGCCAGCAGATTGGCGCCTTGGAACACTGAAGCTTTCTTT. This chain links TRBV5-1 with TRBJ1-1; D not resolved. This CDR3 comprises 14 residues. Germline V gene sequence: CDR1 SGHRS, CDR2 YFSETQ. The variable domain in full, completed from reference TRBV5-1 and TRBJ1-1, reads KAGVTQTPRYLIKTRGQQVTLSCSPISGHRSVSWYQQTPGQGLQFLFEYFSETQRNKGNFPGRFSGRQFSNSRSEMNVSTLELGDSALYLCASRLAPWNTEAFFGQGTRLTVV.

This clonotype was picked up many times. The chain combines TRBV4-3 with TRBJ1-5; D not certain. Trimming removed 0 bases from V and 0 bases from J, with 12 bases in between. CDR3 length: 17 residues. Germline CDR1 LGHNA, CDR2 YSLEER. The CDR3 DNA sequence: TGCGCCAGCAGCCAAGATAGGGCCCGCAGTAGCAATCAGCCCCAGCATTTT. Its translation is CASSQDRARSSNQPQHF.

At least ten counts were recorded for this clonotype. V is TRBV7-9 and J is TRBJ2-7; tentative D call: TRBD2 (8 bases). V lost 5 bases and J 1 base, leaving 18 bases between the germline ends. Germline values: CDR1 SEHNR, CDR2 FQNEAQ (reference sequence). The CDR3 runs 16 residues. CDR3 sequence reads: CASSPREGASSYEQYF. As DNA, the CDR3 is TGTGCCAGCAGCCCCCGGGAGGGGGCGTCATCCTACGAGCAGTACTTC.

This clonotype has a count of ten or more. The chain recombines TRBV6-5 with TRBJ2-1, with D possibly matching TRBD2 (5 bases). CDR3 length: 14 residues. V lost 6 bases, J lost 0 bases, and 9 bases lay in between. The germline V gene has CDR1 MNHEY and CDR2 SVGAGI. The DNA of the CDR3 is TGTGCCAGCAGCCACGGACTCTCCTACAATGAGCAGTTCTTC. Its protein product is CASSHGLSYNEQFF.

As regards this clonotype: At one of its ends the junction is not consistent with the germline gene, which may arise from a read error. J is TRBJ1-5 and V is TRBV28, with D unclear. The CDR3 length is 13 residues. Germline CDR1 and CDR2: MDHEN and SYDVKM. The CDR3 coding sequence is TGTGCCAGCACGCCGGTTTTTAATCGGCCCCAGCATTTT. The encoded protein is CASTPVFNRPQHF.

This clonotype was picked up many times. The V call is TRBV5-1, the J call TRBJ2-1; D is unclear. The CDR3 sequence is 13 residues long. Trimming stripped 3 bases from V and 6 bases from J, with 10 bases between. Germline loops: CDR1 SGHRS, CDR2 YFSETQ. The CDR3 sequence: CASSYSKGNEQFF. The CDR3 region has the DNA TGCGCCAGCAGCTACTCCAAGGGCAATGAGCAGTTCTTC.

This clonotype was recorded at least ten times. The CDR3 reads CAYARGSYSNEQFF. The CDR3 DNA reads TGTGCCTACGCTAGGGGGAGCTACAGCAATGAGCAGTTCTTC. The rearrangement joins TRBV30 to TRBJ2-1, with TRBD1 as a possible D gene (6 bases). Trimming pared 7 bases from V and 6 bases from J, leaving 19 bases between. The V gene's germline CDR1 is GTSNPN and CDR2 SVGIG (reference sequence). The CDR3 is 14 amino acids.

Turning to this clonotype: A much larger clonotype is one base distant, so this may be a read error. The chain has TRBV18 and TRBJ2-7; 8 nucleotides align to TRBD2. The length of the CDR3 is 14 residues. Germline lookup yields CDR1 KGHSH and CDR2 LQKENI. CDR3 protein: CSSSFSGGRYEQYF. The CDR3 region has the DNA TGTTCCAGCTCATTCTCGGGGGGGCGGTACGAGCAGTACTTC.

This clonotype appeared many times. V and J are TRBV11-2 and TRBJ2-2; 12 bases line up with TRBD2. The V gene's germline CDR1 is SGHAT and CDR2 FQNNGV. There are 18 residues in the CDR3. V was pared by 0 bases and J by 6 bases, with 8 bases of the junction left unmatched. CDR3 sequence (DNA): TGTGCCAGCAGCTTAGACTCCCGACTAGCGGGAGATTCCGGGGAGCTGTTTTTT. Translated, it gives CASSLDSRLAGDSGELFF.

This clonotype was found many times. The rearrangement joins TRBV2 to TRBJ1-5; 7 bases line up with TRBD1. CDR1 is SNHLY, CDR2 FYNNEI, per germline. V was pared by 4 bases and J by 6 bases, with 9 bases of the junction left unmatched. The CDR3 has 15 residues. As DNA, the CDR3 is TGTGCCAGCAGTGCAGTGGACAGGCTACTTCAGCCCCAGCATTTT. Protein: CASSAVDRLLQPQHF. Variable domain in full (rest from reference TRBV2 and TRBJ1-5): EPEVTQTPSHQVTQMGQEVILRCVPISNHLYFYWYRQILGQKVEFLVSFYNNEISEKSEIFDDQFSVERPDGSNFTLKIRSTKLEDSAMYFCASSAVDRLLQPQHFGDGTRLSIL.

This clonotype was recorded at least ten times. The CDR3 sequence: CASSLGVRGPPGEQYF. The CDR3 coding sequence is TGTGCCAGCAGCTTAGGGGTCCGGGGGCCCCCGGGCGAGCAGTACTTC. This rearrangement joins TRBV7-6 to TRBJ2-7; tentatively, D is TRBD1 or TRBD2 (6 bases each). V dropped 1 base and J dropped 6 bases, with 19 bases sitting between them. The germline gives CDR1 SGHVS, CDR2 FNYEAQ. The CDR3 contains 16 residues.

There are many counts of this clonotype. This rearrangement joins TRBV18 to TRBJ2-3, with 10 bases aligning to TRBD2. CDR1 and CDR2 (germline): KGHSH, LQKENI. With V trimmed by 2 bases and J by 0 bases, 2 bases remained unmatched. There are 16 residues in the CDR3. For the CDR3, the DNA is TGTGCCAGCTCACCAACTAGCGGGAAGAGCACAGATACGCAGTATTTT. Encoded protein: CASSPTSGKSTDTQYF.

This clonotype occurred many times. The chain couples TRBV12-3 or TRBV12-4 to TRBJ2-7; 8 nucleotides agree with TRBD1. This CDR3 spans 13 amino acids. The ends lost 8 bases at V and 5 bases at J; junction bases unmatched: 8. CDR3 in amino acids: CASGGQGYHEQYF. The CDR3 DNA is TGTGCCAGCGGCGGACAGGGCTATCACGAGCAGTACTTC.

This clonotype appeared many times. This chain connects TRBV29-1 to TRBJ2-1, with 7 bases identical to TRBD2. The CDR3 runs to 15 residues. Germline loops: CDR1 SQVTM, CDR2 ANQGSEA. V gave up 5 bases and J gave up 3 bases; unmatched junction bases: 10. The chain's CDR3 is CSVFLREAHYNEQFF. CDR3 coding DNA: TGCAGCGTTTTTCTACGGGAGGCTCACTACAATGAGCAGTTCTTC.

In this sample, this clonotype turned up many times. The CDR3 DNA is TGTGCCAGCAGTTTATTAAGCGGGGGGGCCACGAATACGCAGTATTTT. This translates into CASSLLSGGATNTQYF. The chain has TRBV12-3 or TRBV12-4 and TRBJ2-3; TRBD2 matches at 10 bases. Trimming removed 2 bases from V and 7 bases from J; junction bases left unmatched: 9. This CDR3 region has 16 residues.

In its sample, this clonotype was seen many times. The J gene is TRBJ1-6, the V gene TRBV20-1; perhaps TRBD1 as D (6 bases). The CDR3 extends over 13 amino acids. Deletions cut 5 bases from V and 10 bases from J, with 15 bases between. Germline CDR1 reads DFQATT; CDR2 reads SNEGSKA (reference sequence). As DNA, the CDR3 is TGCAGTGCTCGACCGGGACAAGCATCACCCCTCCACTTT. Encoded protein: CSARPGQASPLHF.

This clonotype was detected ten times or more. The chain's CDR3 is CASREARGRTGELFF. CDR3 nucleotide sequence: TGCGCCAGCAGAGAGGCCAGGGGGCGAACCGGGGAGCTGTTTTTT. The V gene is TRBV10-1, the J gene TRBJ2-2; 8 positions match TRBD1. CDR1 and CDR2 (germline): WNHNN, SYGVQD (reference sequence). The V segment lost 6 bases and the J segment 5 bases; nucleotides outside the gene matches: 8. The CDR3 is 15 residues long.

The V gene is TRBV19, the J gene TRBJ1-6; 11 bases agree with TRBD1. V gave up 10 bases and J gave up 13 bases; unmatched junction bases: 9. Germline CDR1 and CDR2: LNHDA and SQIVND (reference sequence). The CDR3 consists of 13 residues. Here the CDR3 DNA reads TGTGCCACCAACCGGGACAGGGGGTTGCCCCTCCACTTT. It translates to CATNRDRGLPLHF.

At least ten counts were recorded for this clonotype. The V gene is TRBV12-3 or TRBV12-4, the J gene TRBJ1-3; D is perhaps TRBD1 (5 bases). Trimming took 3 bases from V and 3 from J, leaving 9 bases between them. There are 14 residues in the CDR3. CDR3 sequence (DNA): TGTGCCAGCAGTTTGGGGGGAGGTGGAAACACCATATATTTT. Its translation: CASSLGGGGNTIYF.